These 3 T cell receptor beta chains were all obtained from the same sample, sequenced in a study of T cell responses to AZD1222 COVID-19 vaccine. Measured with immunoSEQ multiplex PCR; TCRdb has only the in-frame clones, and not every one. Here the sample spans roughly 100,000 clones, around 91% being singletons. The specimen comprised peripheral blood, sampled on day 0 of AZD1222 vaccination. The receptor set was obtained from an adult in good health.

This clone was seen more than once but under ten times. The genes are TRBV7-2 and TRBJ1-2; 7 nucleotides line up with TRBD1. This CDR3 spans 17 amino acids. Trimming cost V 0 bases and J 0 bases; bases outside gene matches: 7. The germline CDR1 and CDR2 sequences are SGHTA and FQGNSA. As DNA, the CDR3 is TGTGCCAGCAGCTTAGCTAAGTCGACAGGGTCTAACTATGGCTACACCTTC. Its protein product is CASSLAKSTGSNYGYTF.

The chain joins TRBV3-1 (or the pseudogene TRBV3-2) to TRBJ2-7; 8 bases are shared with TRBD1. The V gene's germline CDR1 is LGHDT and CDR2 YNNKEL (reference sequence). This CDR3 region has 15 residues. V lost 4 bases and J lost 2; bases outside the gene matches: 7. The CDR3: CASSPPDRGTYEQYF. In DNA form, the CDR3 reads TGTGCCAGCAGCCCCCCAGACAGGGGTACCTACGAGCAGTACTTC.

The J gene is TRBJ2-7, the V gene TRBV6-2 or TRBV6-3; tentative D call: TRBD1 (5 bases). The CDR3 contains 13 residues. Germline V gives CDR1 MNHEY, CDR2 SVGEGT. The germline V and J ends were trimmed by 0 bases and 7 bases, with 10 bases remaining between them. CDR3 amino acids: CASSYSTGTEQYF. The DNA for the CDR3 is TGTGCCAGCAGTTACTCTACAGGTACGGAGCAGTACTTC.